The rows below give T cell receptor beta chains drawn from one sample of a study of cytomegalovirus exposure and HLA in healthy donors. Sequencing was performed with immunoSEQ multiplex PCR; in TCRdb, only in-frame clones are kept and a portion is missing. The sample lists 90,000 to 130,000 clones; about two thirds were seen once. Sequenced input: PBMCs. Every receptor here comes from a man under 40 in good health and CMV-seropositive. The CDR3 runs from the conserved cysteine through the conserved F or W. Each record gives: V gene, D gene, clone size, J gene, CDR3 protein, CDR3 DNA. A D gene is named only where the DNA matches it firmly. Expanded clones are given a class, and other clones once, few, many or no size at all.

TRBV5-6	NA	few	TRBJ1-2	CASSYHKNGYTF	TGTGCCAGCAGCTATCACAAGAATGGCTACACCTTC
TRBV19	NA	NA	TRBJ2-1	CASRQAGASSYNEQFF	TGTGCCAGTAGACAGGCGGGGGCGAGCTCCTACAATGAGCAGTTCTTC
TRBV2	TRBD1	NA	TRBJ1-2	CASSDGQGSTF	TGTGCCAGCAGCGATGGACAGGGATCGACCTTC
TRBV6-5	NA	NA	TRBJ2-7	CASSYSVEGEQYF	TGTGCCAGCAGTTACTCGGTTGAGGGAGAGCAGTACTTC
TRBV6-5	NA	few	TRBJ2-2	CASSYSPGVTGELFF	TGTGCCAGCAGTTACTCTCCGGGAGTAACCGGGGAGCTGTTTTTT
TRBV6-6	NA	once	TRBJ2-3	CASSYASGESQYF	TGTGCCAGCAGTTACGCGTCGGGGGAATCGCAGTATTTT
TRBV7-9	NA	NA	TRBJ2-1	CASSWGLTTRNEQFF	TGTGCCAGCAGCTGGGGACTCACCACACGCAATGAGCAGTTCTTC
TRBV11-2	NA	NA	TRBJ1-5	CASSLEAAGPQHF	TGTGCCAGCAGCTTAGAGGCAGCGGGGCCCCAGCATTTT
TRBV4-2	NA	NA	TRBJ1-2	CASRQDIGYTF	TGTGCCAGCAGGCAAGACATCGGCTACACCTTC
TRBV7-2	TRBD2	NA	TRBJ2-3	CASSPWTSASSTDTQYF	TGTGCCAGCAGCCCATGGACTAGCGCTTCTAGCACAGATACGCAGTATTTT
TRBV4-3	NA	NA	TRBJ1-5	CASSQDTKAGAHQPQHF	TGCGCCAGCAGCCAAGACACTAAGGCTGGGGCCCATCAGCCCCAGCATTTT
TRBV9	NA	NA	TRBJ2-2	CASSLGGSVTGELFF	TGTGCCAGCAGCCTGGGGGGTTCGGTCACCGGGGAGCTGTTTTTT
TRBV5-1	TRBD2	NA	TRBJ2-1	CASSWERSGRAEGQFF	TGCGCCAGCAGCTGGGAGAGGAGCGGGAGGGCCGAAGGGCAGTTCTTC
TRBV4-2	TRBD2	NA	TRBJ2-3	CASSQEEGGGLGTDTQYF	TGTGCCAGCAGCCAAGAGGAGGGCGGGGGGCTGGGCACAGATACGCAGTATTTT
TRBV2	TRBD1	few	TRBJ1-5	CASRQQGNLQPQHF	TGTGCCAGCAGACAACAGGGGAACTTACAGCCCCAGCATTTT
TRBV29-1	TRBD1	once	TRBJ1-5	CSVESTGGSPQHF	TGCAGCGTTGAATCGACAGGGGGGTCGCCCCAGCATTTT
TRBV6-6	NA	NA	TRBJ1-2	CASSRDYGYTF	TGTGCCAGCAGTCGGGACTATGGCTACACCTTC
TRBV7-3	TRBD2	NA	TRBJ2-7	CASSPTPIGLAGGAYEQYF	TGTGCCAGCAGCCCAACCCCGATCGGACTAGCGGGGGGGGCCTACGAGCAGTACTTC
TRBV2	TRBD1	once	TRBJ1-4	CASSEGGTVNEKLFF	TGTGCCAGCAGTGAAGGGGGGACAGTTAATGAAAAACTGTTTTTT
TRBV19	NA	NA	TRBJ1-1	CASNFDLFSTEAFF	TGTGCCAGTAATTTCGACTTATTCAGCACTGAAGCTTTCTTT
TRBV18	NA	NA	TRBJ2-3	CASSPGQGPITDTQYF	TGTGCCAGCTCACCAGGGCAGGGGCCAATCACAGATACGCAGTATTTT
TRBV25-1	NA	few	TRBJ2-7	CASSEQGSSYEQYF	TGTGCCAGCAGTGAACAGGGATCCTCCTACGAGCAGTACTTC
TRBV10-3	TRBD1	NA	TRBJ1-6	CAISGTGDSPLHF	TGTGCCATCAGCGGGACAGGGGATTCACCCCTCCACTTT
TRBV27	TRBD1	NA	TRBJ1-2	CASSSLDRDYGYTF	TGTGCCAGCAGTTCCCTCGACAGGGACTATGGCTACACCTTC
TRBV27	TRBD2	NA	TRBJ2-1	CASSFGLAGVNEQFF	TGTGCCAGCAGTTTTGGGCTAGCGGGGGTCAATGAGCAGTTCTTC
TRBV11-3	NA	NA	TRBJ2-1	CASSLGPGALNNEQFF	TGTGCCAGCAGCTTAGGTCCGGGAGCCTTAAACAATGAGCAGTTCTTC
TRBV7-2	NA	once	TRBJ2-1	CASSSPDSRFNEQFF	TGTGCCAGCAGCTCCCCGGACAGCCGATTCAATGAGCAGTTCTTC
TRBV2	NA	NA	TRBJ1-4	CASSGRTATNEKLFF	TGTGCCAGCAGTGGGCGGACAGCAACTAATGAAAAACTGTTTTTT
TRBV15	NA	NA	TRBJ1-1	CATSRDLSDYTEAFF	TGTGCCACCAGCAGAGACCTATCGGACTACACTGAAGCTTTCTTT
TRBV9	TRBD2	NA	TRBJ2-1	CASTLAGIAGGPANEQFF	TGTGCCAGCACCCTAGCGGGGATAGCGGGAGGGCCCGCCAATGAGCAGTTCTTC
TRBV9	TRBD1	NA	TRBJ1-2	CASSVGDRGGYGYTF	TGTGCCAGCAGCGTAGGAGACAGGGGCGGGTATGGCTACACCTTC
TRBV30	TRBD2	NA	TRBJ2-3	CAWSVGRGGNTDTQYF	TGTGCCTGGAGTGTCGGTCGGGGGGGAAACACAGATACGCAGTATTTT
TRBV28	NA	NA	TRBJ1-2	CASSSHPVNYGYTF	TGTGCCAGCAGTTCCCACCCGGTCAACTATGGCTACACCTTC
TRBV29-1	NA	few	TRBJ1-2	CSVEAGMNYGYTF	TGCAGCGTTGAAGCAGGGATGAACTATGGCTACACCTTC
TRBV7-6	TRBD1	NA	TRBJ1-1	CASSARDRGKEAFF	TGTGCCAGCAGCGCCAGGGACAGGGGGAAGGAAGCTTTCTTT
TRBV30	TRBD2	NA	TRBJ2-7	CAWSKGLVREQYF	TGTGCCTGGAGTAAAGGACTAGTGCGGGAGCAGTACTTC
TRBV19	TRBD1	NA	TRBJ1-2	CASSPRGDNYGYTF	TGTGCCAGTAGCCCCAGGGGGGATAACTATGGCTACACCTTC
TRBV10-3	TRBD1	few	TRBJ2-7	CAISVSWGQGSPGTEQYF	TGTGCCATCAGTGTGTCTTGGGGACAGGGTTCACCAGGTACCGAGCAGTACTTC
TRBV4-3	TRBD2	NA	TRBJ2-1	CASSQPGLPNNEQFF	TGCGCCAGCAGCCAACCGGGACTACCGAACAATGAGCAGTTCTTC
TRBV6-6	NA	NA	TRBJ1-1	CASTEDSYTEAFF	TGTGCCAGCACCGAGGACAGCTACACTGAAGCTTTCTTT
TRBV6-1	TRBD1	few	TRBJ1-5	CASRGTGRYQPQHF	TGTGCCAGCAGGGGGACAGGGCGGTATCAGCCCCAGCATTTT
TRBV9	NA	NA	TRBJ2-5	CASSYSDGTLTQETQYF	TGTGCCAGCAGCTACAGCGACGGGACTCTTACCCAAGAGACCCAGTACTTC
TRBV14	NA	NA	TRBJ1-5	CASSQDLANQPQHF	TGTGCCAGCAGCCAAGATCTGGCCAATCAGCCCCAGCATTTT